This T cell receptor (beta chain) was obtained from a study of T cells in tuberculosis. Across the whole study: This South African cohort compared adolescents with or without latent tuberculosis against adults with active tuberculosis. PBMC were archived before or within 7 days of starting treatment.

In regard to this clone: The antigen remains undetermined.

Per the germline V gene, CDR1 is SGHVS and CDR2 is FQNEAQ. V dropped 6 bases and J dropped 0 bases, with 12 bases sitting between them. The CDR3 has 15 residues. The sample's time point: new active TB diagnosis, blood taken before or within 7 days of starting treatment. On average roughly 92,000 T cells per donor were immunosequenced. Regarding the study as a whole: Samples were chosen by availability of cryopreserved specimens.

Produced via immunoSEQ multiplex PCR; TCRdb's table is partial and in-frame only. The sample carries fewer than 35,000 clones, approximately 85% recorded once. Sample: PBMCs, taken at tuberculosis diagnosis. The chain is built from TRBV7-8 and TRBJ1-3; perhaps TRBD1 as D (6 bases). The TCR sequence derives from an adult with tuberculosis. CDR3 coding DNA: TGTGCCAGCAGTCCCAGGGGCGACTCTGGAAACACCATATATTTT. This translates into CASSPRGDSGNTIYF. The whole variable domain, remainder taken from reference TRBV7-8 and TRBJ1-3, is GAGVSQSPRYKVAKRGQDVALRCDPISGHVSLFWYQQALGQGPEFLTYFQNEAQLDKSGLPSDRFFAERPEGSVSTLKIQRTQQEDSAVYLCASSPRGDSGNTIYFGEGSWLTVV.